A single sample gave rise to the 13 T cell receptor beta chains below, sequenced in a study of T cell repertoires in cytomegalovirus infection. One entry per CDR3 protein, called by TCRdb with MiXCR from the reads. This table has 150,000 or so distinct CDR3 sequences, less than 25% appearing once. Their recognized antigens are unknown. Sequenced here: CD8+ T cells from cultured PBMCs, sampled from culture after CMV antigen stimulation. Source of these receptors: a human donor in good health (CMV status not recorded). Some clones in this sample may be carry-over from other donors' samples.

This clonotype was seen ten or more times. The J gene is TRBJ2-1, the V gene TRBV7-2; possible D gene TRBD1, 6 bases. V was clipped by 4 bases and J by 7 bases, with 20 bases between them. Germline V gives CDR1 SGHTA, CDR2 FQGNSA. The CDR3 totals 16 residues. CDR3 amino acids: CASSSQGLGHMNEQFF. The DNA for the CDR3 is TGTGCCAGCAGCTCCCAGGGGTTAGGACACATGAATGAGCAGTTCTTC.

The J gene is TRBJ1-2, the V gene TRBV7-8; D is unclear. Trimming stripped 5 bases from V and 5 bases from J, with 21 bases between. This CDR3 comprises 16 residues. Germline CDR1 and CDR2: SGHVS and FQNEAQ. As DNA, the CDR3 is TGTGCCAGCAGCCAAACCCGGGTCCCCCAAGGTTATGGCTACACCTTC. It yields the protein CASSQTRVPQGYGYTF.

This clonotype was counted between two and nine times. The chain employs TRBV15 and TRBJ1-3; D uncertain. The CDR3 loop spans 14 amino acids. Germline CDR1 and CDR2: LNHNV and YYDKDF (reference sequence). V shed 8 bases and J shed 0 bases, with 11 bases lying between them. This CDR3 reads CATSDGDSGNTIYF. The DNA for the CDR3 is TGTGCCACCTCAGACGGGGACTCTGGAAACACCATATATTTT.

The chain has TRBV7-8 and TRBJ2-7, with 9 bases aligning to TRBD1. With V trimmed by 4 bases and J by 2 bases, 3 bases remained unmatched. Germline CDR1 SGHVS, CDR2 FQNEAQ. This CDR3 region has 14 residues. The CDR3 loop reads CASSSGTGTYEQYF. DNA of the CDR3: TGTGCCAGCAGCTCCGGGACAGGGACCTACGAGCAGTACTTC.

CDR3 in amino acids: CASTPGGRGEQFF. The CDR3 DNA reads as TGTGCCAGCACCCCTGGCGGGCGCGGGGAGCAGTTCTTC. This chain uses TRBV7-9 with TRBJ2-1; perhaps TRBD2 as D (5 bases). Germline lookup yields CDR1 SEHNR and CDR2 FQNEAQ (reference sequence). V shed 7 bases and J shed 10 bases, with 17 bases lying between them. The CDR3 consists of 13 residues.

V is TRBV19 and J is TRBJ2-1; D perhaps matches TRBD2 (6 bases). CDR1 is LNHDA, CDR2 SQIVND, per germline (reference sequence). CDR3 size: 13 residues. V lost 7 bases to trimming and J lost 4 bases, with 11 bases between them. The CDR3 DNA sequence: TGTGCCAGTACTCTTGGGGGGTACAATGAGCAGTTCTTC. It translates to CASTLGGYNEQFF.

The J gene is TRBJ2-1, the V gene TRBV7-9; 10 nucleotides match TRBD2. Per the germline V gene, CDR1 is SEHNR and CDR2 is FQNEAQ (reference sequence). V shed 1 base, J shed 7 bases, and the junction held 16 bases outside the gene matches. CDR3 length: 19 amino acids. The CDR3: CASSLDSTSASGGRNEQFF. The CDR3 DNA reads as TGTGCCAGCAGCTTAGACTCCACTAGCGCTAGCGGGGGTCGGAATGAGCAGTTCTTC.

This clonotype has just a few counts. As DNA, the CDR3 is TGTGCCAGTAGTAGGACTAGCGGGGGATTTGCGGAATACAATGAGCAGTTCTTC. Residues: CASSRTSGGFAEYNEQFF. The gene calls are TRBV19 and TRBJ2-1; 13 nucleotides agree with TRBD2. CDR3 size: 18 residues. V gave up 4 bases and J gave up 4 bases; unmatched junction bases: 10. Germline loops: CDR1 LNHDA, CDR2 SQIVND (reference sequence).

The rearrangement links TRBV4-1 to TRBJ2-1; 8 bases match TRBD1. CDR3 length: 17 residues. Losses at the gene ends were 0 bases for V and 8 bases for J; bases not matched to a gene: 12. Germline V lookup: CDR1 MGHRA, CDR2 YSYEKL. The CDR3 protein is CASSQEPRGRVSDEQFF. CDR3 nucleotide sequence: TGCGCCAGCAGCCAAGAACCCAGGGGGCGAGTTTCGGATGAGCAGTTCTTC.

This clonotype was detected a few times. The chain recombines TRBV27 with TRBJ1-1; D remains unclear. CDR3 length: 14 residues. Germline V gene lookup returns CDR1 MNHEY and CDR2 SMNVEV (reference sequence). Trimming cost V 1 base and J 3 bases, with 9 bases left between them. This CDR3 is CASSLFSRDTEAFF. CDR3 nucleotides: TGTGCCAGCAGTTTATTTAGTAGGGACACTGAAGCTTTCTTT.

This clonotype was seen a handful of times. The chain is built from TRBV5-5 and TRBJ1-1; D perhaps matches TRBD1 (5 bases). The CDR3 runs 15 residues. CDR1 and CDR2 from the germline V gene are SGHKS and YYEKEE (reference sequence). V lost 3 bases and J 11 bases, leaving 23 bases between the germline ends. The CDR3 is CASSSLAEGPLFAFF. As DNA, the CDR3 is TGTGCCAGCAGCTCCCTCGCAGAGGGGCCCCTTTTTGCTTTCTTT.

This clonotype was detected many times. The chain combines TRBV6-2 or TRBV6-3 with TRBJ2-1; perhaps TRBD2 as D (5 bases). CDR3 length: 15 residues. Germline V gene lookup returns CDR1 MNHEY and CDR2 SVGEGT. V shed 7 bases and J shed 1 base, with 14 bases lying between them. Here the CDR3 DNA reads TGTGCCAGCACAGGCGGGCCGCATTCCTACAATGAGCAGTTCTTC. Translated, it gives CASTGGPHSYNEQFF.

V gene TRBV6-5 combines with J gene TRBJ2-1, with 9 bases matching TRBD2. Trimming took 2 bases from V and 4 from J; bases not matched to a gene: 12. CDR1 is MNHEY, CDR2 SVGAGI, per germline. This CDR3 contains 18 residues. For the CDR3, the DNA is TGTGCCAGCAGTTACGACGAGGAGCGGGGGGTCCTATACAATGAGCAGTTCTTC. The encoded protein is CASSYDEERGVLYNEQFF.